This TCR beta chain was observed in a study of blood T cell repertoires in COVID-19. Study-wide background: The study drew acute and convalescent COVID-19 samples from the United States, Italy and Spain. In each case, the material was cDNA or gDNA derived from T cells, B-cell-depleted T cells, or PBMCs.

This clone was seen once. Original processing methods: How many nucleated cells were present was estimated from reference gene primer amplification. Using immunoSEQ multiplex PCR, the repertoire was profiled, and TCRdb retains in-frame clones only, with some absent. That table furnishes V, J and clone size, whereas the DNA furnished D and trimming. The table includes a few hundred thousand clones, about 92% detected once. Followed over time, Seattle patients had been enrolled while infection was active. Sequenced sample: peripheral blood. The origin of this receptor is a woman in her fifties or sixties with COVID-19, enrolled during active disease.

The CDR3: CASSQSGLAGGHTGELFF. CDR3 nucleotide sequence: TGTGCCAGCAGCCAGTCGGGACTAGCGGGGGGGCACACCGGGGAGCTGTTTTTT. The gene calls are TRBV11-3 and TRBJ2-2; 16 bases agree with TRBD2. Germline V CDR1 and CDR2: SGHNT, YENEEA. CDR3 length: 18 amino acids. V gave up 5 bases and J gave up 3 bases; unmatched junction bases: 6.